Reported below is one T cell receptor (beta chain). Its antigen is undetermined. The data originate from a study of blood T cells in healthy people across ages. Study-wide results and caveats: It was not known whether donors were CMV positive (a possible confounder of expanded clonotype changes). Relative to aged donors, long-lived donors carried more naive CD4+ cells and displayed higher diversity.

Donation came from healthy Caucasian individuals in Russia who were aged about 6 to 90. PBMCs, at least 6.5 million per sample, were isolated. The CDR3 contains 15 residues. CDR1 is DFQATT, CDR2 SNEGSKA, per germline (reference sequence). V lost 5 bases to trimming and J lost 0 bases; unmatched junction nucleotides: 10. Then a second PCR, running roughly 7 to 11 cycles, was carried out with a sample-barcoded 5' primer and a J-beta primer mix. TCRdb reprocessed the 5' RACE reads via MiXCR and lists one record per CDR3 protein. The sample has over a million distinct CDR3 sequences; approximately 59% are singletons.

The receptor's source is a young man in good health. Sequenced sample: blood. The chain carries TRBV20-1 and TRBJ2-7, with 7 bases fitting TRBD1. The CDR3 DNA reads as TGCAGTGCTGGGGGCCAGACAGGGTACTCCTACGAGCAGTACTTC. Residues: CSAGGQTGYSYEQYF.